This T cell receptor (beta chain) was identified during a study of neurological immune-mediated disorders. Time point noted: technical triplicate 1. Stored at -80 C, 2 million PBMCs were the source of the unsorted libraries. The CDR3 covers 14 residues. Germline CDR1 is SGHDT and CDR2 is YYEEEE. Trimming stripped 2 bases from V and 7 bases from J, with 12 bases between. This clonotype was counted many times. TCRdb reprocessed the 5' RACE reads with MiXCR, giving one entry per CDR3 protein. The sample yields about 36,000 distinct CDR3 sequences, approximately 12% seen once. This clonotype was obtained from a man aged 60 to 69 with HTLV-1-associated myelopathy (HAM/TSP). This chain uses TRBV5-6 with TRBJ2-2; possibly TRBD2 for D (5 bases). The sequenced sample was PBMCs. As DNA, the CDR3 is TGTGCCAGCAGCTTTCGAGGGATCAGCGGGGAGCTGTTTTTT. The encoded protein is CASSFRGISGELFF. Drawing the rest from reference TRBV5-6 and TRBJ2-2, the complete variable domain is DAGVTQSPTHLIKTRGQQVTLRCSPKSGHDTVSWYQQALGQGPQFIFQYYEEEERQRGNFPDRFSGHQFPNYSSELNVNALLLGDSALYLCASSFRGISGELFFGEGSRLTVL.